This T cell receptor beta chain was captured in a study of naive and memory T cell subsets. General observations from the study: The RNA method is potentially sensitive to activation and differentiation changes.

Worth noting for this clonotype: What it binds is not known.

Ligated cDNA underwent four rounds of PCR with nested alpha and beta constant region primers and SP2. Reverse transcription of blood and skin TCR RNA was primed at alpha and beta constant regions. TCRdb reprocessed the 5' RACE reads via MiXCR and lists one record per CDR3 protein. Seen here are about 62,000 distinct CDR3 sequences, 7% to 8% observed once, and the top ten hold about 19%. The ends were cut back, 1 base at V and 0 bases at J, with 5 bases in the middle. CDR3 size: 15 residues. Germline-derived CDR1 and CDR2 are SGHDT and YYEEEE. The library had UMIs added by 3' ligation of an oligonucleotide to TCR cDNA. Cells were not sorted; total RNA input targeted about 1 to 1,100 ng.

V usage is TRBV5-6 and J usage is TRBJ2-6, with no clear D. This TCR derives from a female donor in good health. The CDR3 sequence: CASSLKISGANVLTF. The CDR3 DNA is TGTGCCAGCAGCTTGAAAATCTCTGGGGCCAACGTCCTGACTTTC. The full variable domain, completed using reference TRBV5-6 and TRBJ2-6, is DAGVTQSPTHLIKTRGQQVTLRCSPKSGHDTVSWYQQALGQGPQFIFQYYEEEERQRGNFPDRFSGHQFPNYSSELNVNALLLGDSALYLCASSLKISGANVLTFGAGSRLTVL.